Detailed here is one T cell receptor (beta chain). As yet, its antigen is unknown. This specimen comes from a study of shared clonotypes between healthy human individuals. Study details: CD4 naive and CD4 memory each took three plates per donor, while CD8 naive took two and CD8 memory one.

Selected positively for CCR7 and CD45RO-negative, naive CD8 cells excluded terminally differentiated effector memory CD45RA+ cells. Each of the donors was a healthy adult who was HIV-negative and had not had a recent acute infection or vaccination. TCRdb's table, derived via immunoSEQ multiplex PCR, lists solely in-frame clones and lacks some. Of hundreds of thousands of clones listed, about 91% are singletons. Study outcomes and limitations: Shared clonotypes: roughly 4.7% naive CD4, about 3.5% naive CD8, 2.3% memory CD4, 0.4% to 0.5% memory CD8.

J was trimmed by 0 bases and V by 3 bases; bases with no gene match: 6. CDR1 and CDR2 (germline): SGHVS, FQNEAQ. CDR3 length: 17 amino acids. V gene TRBV7-8 combines with J gene TRBJ2-1; 9 nucleotides line up with TRBD2. The source of this sequence is a man younger than 45 in good health. Sequencing input: naive CD8+ T cells sorted from blood. CDR3 bases: TGTGCCAGCAGCTTTATCGGACTAGCGTCCTCCTACAATGAGCAGTTCTTC. It translates to CASSFIGLASSYNEQFF.